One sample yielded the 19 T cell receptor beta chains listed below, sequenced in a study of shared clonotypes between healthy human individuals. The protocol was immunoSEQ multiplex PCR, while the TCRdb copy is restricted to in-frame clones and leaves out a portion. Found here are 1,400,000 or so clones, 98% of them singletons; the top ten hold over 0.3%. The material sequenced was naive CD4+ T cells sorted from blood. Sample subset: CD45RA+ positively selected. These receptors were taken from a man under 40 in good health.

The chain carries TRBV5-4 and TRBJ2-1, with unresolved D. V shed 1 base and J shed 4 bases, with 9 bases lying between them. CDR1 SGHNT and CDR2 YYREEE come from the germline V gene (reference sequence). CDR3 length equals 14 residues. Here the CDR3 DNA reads TGTGCCAGCAGCTTGTCGAGCGCATACAATGAGCAGTTCTTC. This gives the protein CASSLSSAYNEQFF. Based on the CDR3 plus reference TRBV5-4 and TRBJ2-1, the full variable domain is ETGVTQSPTHLIKTRGQQVTLRCSSQSGHNTVSWYQQALGQGPQFIFQYYREEENGRGNFPPRFSGLQFPNYSSELNVNALELDDSALYLCASSLSSAYNEQFFGPGTRLTVL.

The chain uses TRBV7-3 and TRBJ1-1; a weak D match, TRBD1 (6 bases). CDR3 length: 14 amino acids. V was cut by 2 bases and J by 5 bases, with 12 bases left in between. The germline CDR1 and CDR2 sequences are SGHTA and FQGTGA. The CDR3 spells CASSLGRGRTEAFF. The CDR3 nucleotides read TGTGCCAGCAGCTTAGGCAGGGGCCGAACTGAAGCTTTCTTT. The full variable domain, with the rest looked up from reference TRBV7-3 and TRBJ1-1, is GAGVSQTPSNKVTEKGKYVELRCDPISGHTALYWYRQSLGQGPEFLIYFQGTGAADDSGLPNDRFFAVRPEGSVSTLKIQRTERGDSAVYLCASSLGRGRTEAFFGQGTRLTVV.

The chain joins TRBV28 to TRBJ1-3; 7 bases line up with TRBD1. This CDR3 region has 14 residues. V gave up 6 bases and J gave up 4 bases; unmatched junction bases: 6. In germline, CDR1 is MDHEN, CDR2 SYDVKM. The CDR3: CASRAKGAGNTIYF. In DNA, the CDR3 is TGTGCCAGCAGGGCAAAGGGGGCAGGAAACACCATATATTTT.

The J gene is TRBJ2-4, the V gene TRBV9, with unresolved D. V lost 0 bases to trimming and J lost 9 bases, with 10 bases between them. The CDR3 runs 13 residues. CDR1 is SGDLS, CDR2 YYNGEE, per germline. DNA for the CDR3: TGTGCCAGCAGCGTAGATCCGGGTGGCATTCAGTACTTC. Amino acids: CASSVDPGGIQYF.

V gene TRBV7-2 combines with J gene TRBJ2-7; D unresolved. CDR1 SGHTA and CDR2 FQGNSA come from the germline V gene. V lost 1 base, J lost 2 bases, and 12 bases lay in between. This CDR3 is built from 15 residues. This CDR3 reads CASSLEYGWTYEQYF. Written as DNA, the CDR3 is TGTGCCAGCAGCTTAGAATACGGGTGGACCTACGAGCAGTACTTC.

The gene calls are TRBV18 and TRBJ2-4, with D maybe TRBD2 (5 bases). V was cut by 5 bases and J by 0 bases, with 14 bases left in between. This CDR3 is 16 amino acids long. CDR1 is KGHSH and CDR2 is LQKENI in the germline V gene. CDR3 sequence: CASSSAGPTAKNIQYF. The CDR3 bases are TGTGCCAGCTCATCTGCGGGTCCCACAGCCAAAAACATTCAGTACTTC.

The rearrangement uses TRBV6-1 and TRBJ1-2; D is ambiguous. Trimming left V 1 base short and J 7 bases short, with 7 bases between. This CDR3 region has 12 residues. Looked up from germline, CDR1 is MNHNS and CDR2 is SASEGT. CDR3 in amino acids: CASSEELIGYTF. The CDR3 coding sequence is TGTGCCAGCAGTGAAGAGTTGATTGGCTACACCTTC.

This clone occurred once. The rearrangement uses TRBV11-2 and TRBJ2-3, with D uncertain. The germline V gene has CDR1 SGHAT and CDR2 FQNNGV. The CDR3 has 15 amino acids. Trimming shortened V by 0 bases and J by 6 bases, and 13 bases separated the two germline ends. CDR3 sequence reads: CASSLDSTRLDTQYF. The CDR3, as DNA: TGTGCCAGCAGCTTAGACTCCACCCGTCTGGATACGCAGTATTTT.

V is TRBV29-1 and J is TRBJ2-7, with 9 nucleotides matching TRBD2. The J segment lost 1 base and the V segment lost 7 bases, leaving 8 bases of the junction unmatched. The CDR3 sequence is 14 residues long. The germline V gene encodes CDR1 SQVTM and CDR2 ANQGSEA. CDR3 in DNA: TGCAGCGCTGTAGCGGGAGCTAGTTCCTACGAGCAGTACTTC. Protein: CSAVAGASSYEQYF.

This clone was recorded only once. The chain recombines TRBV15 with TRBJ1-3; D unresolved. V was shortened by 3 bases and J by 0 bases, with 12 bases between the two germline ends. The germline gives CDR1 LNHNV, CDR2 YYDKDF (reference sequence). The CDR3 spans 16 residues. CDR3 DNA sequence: TGTGCCACCAGCAGTTCGGATGCTTCCTCTGGAAACACCATATATTTT. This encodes CATSSSDASSGNTIYF.

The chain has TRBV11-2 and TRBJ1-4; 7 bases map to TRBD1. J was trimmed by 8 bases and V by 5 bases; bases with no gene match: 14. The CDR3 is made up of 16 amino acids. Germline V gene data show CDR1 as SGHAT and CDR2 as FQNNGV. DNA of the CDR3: TGTGCCAGCAGCCCAACACTCGGGCAGGGGGGGGAAAAACTGTTTTTT. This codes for CASSPTLGQGGEKLFF.

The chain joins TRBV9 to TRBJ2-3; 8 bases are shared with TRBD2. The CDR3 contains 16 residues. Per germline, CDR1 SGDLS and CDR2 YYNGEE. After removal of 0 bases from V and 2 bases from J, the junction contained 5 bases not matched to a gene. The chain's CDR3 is CASSVDGRAPTDTQYF. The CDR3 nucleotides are TGTGCCAGCAGCGTAGACGGGAGGGCCCCCACAGATACGCAGTATTTT.

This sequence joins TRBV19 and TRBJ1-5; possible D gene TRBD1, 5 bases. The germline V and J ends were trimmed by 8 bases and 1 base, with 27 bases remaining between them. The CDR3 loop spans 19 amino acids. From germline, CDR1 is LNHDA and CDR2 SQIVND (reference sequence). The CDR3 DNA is TGTGCCAGTTCATATACAGTAGGGACGGGCTGGAGGAGCAATCAGCCCCAGCATTTT. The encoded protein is CASSYTVGTGWRSNQPQHF.

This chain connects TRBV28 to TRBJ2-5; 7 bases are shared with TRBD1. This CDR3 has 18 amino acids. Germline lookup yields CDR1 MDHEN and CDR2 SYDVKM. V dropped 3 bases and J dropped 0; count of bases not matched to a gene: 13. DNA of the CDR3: TGTGCCAGCAGTTTGTCCCTCGACAGGGACCTGTACCAAGAGACCCAGTACTTC. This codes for CASSLSLDRDLYQETQYF.

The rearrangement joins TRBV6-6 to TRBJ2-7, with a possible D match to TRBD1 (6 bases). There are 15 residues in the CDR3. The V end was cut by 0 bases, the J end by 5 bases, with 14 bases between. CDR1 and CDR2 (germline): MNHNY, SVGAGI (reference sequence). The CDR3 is CASSYSANTGHEQYF. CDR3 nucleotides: TGTGCCAGCAGTTACTCCGCGAATACAGGGCACGAGCAGTACTTC.

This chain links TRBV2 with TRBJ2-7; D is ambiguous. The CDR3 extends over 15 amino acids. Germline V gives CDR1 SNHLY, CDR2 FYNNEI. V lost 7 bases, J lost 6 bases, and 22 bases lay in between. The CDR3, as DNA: TGTGCCAGCATTCTCTCGCGTGGTATGATTACCGAGCAGTACTTC. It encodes CASILSRGMITEQYF.

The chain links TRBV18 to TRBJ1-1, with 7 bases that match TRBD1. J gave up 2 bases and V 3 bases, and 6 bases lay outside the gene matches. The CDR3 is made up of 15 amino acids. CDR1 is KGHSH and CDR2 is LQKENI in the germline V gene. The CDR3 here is CASSPAGTVNTEAFF. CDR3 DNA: TGTGCCAGCTCACCCGCAGGGACAGTTAACACTGAAGCTTTCTTT.

The CDR3 nucleotides are TGTGCCACCCACCCAGCTGGGTCTGGCGAGCAGTACTTC. Translation: CATHPAGSGEQYF. This rearrangement joins TRBV10-3 to TRBJ2-7; D gene uncertain. The CDR3 spans 13 residues. CDR1 ENHRY and CDR2 SYGVKD come from the germline V gene. V was trimmed by 10 bases and J by 6 bases, leaving 19 bases between them.

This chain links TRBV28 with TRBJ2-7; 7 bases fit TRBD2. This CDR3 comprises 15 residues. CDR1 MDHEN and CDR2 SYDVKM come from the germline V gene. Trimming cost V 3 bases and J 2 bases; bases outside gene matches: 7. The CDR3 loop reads CASSFGTTKAYEQYF. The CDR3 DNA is TGTGCCAGCAGTTTCGGGACTACCAAGGCCTACGAGCAGTACTTC. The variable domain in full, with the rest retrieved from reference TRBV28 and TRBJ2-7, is DVKVTQSSRYLVKRTGEKVFLECVQDMDHENMFWYRQDPGLGLRLIYFSYDVKMKEKGDIPEGYSVSREKKERFSLILESASTNQTSMYLCASSFGTTKAYEQYFGPGTRLTVT.